One and the same sample provided the 26 T cell receptor beta chains below, sequenced in a study of blood T cell repertoires in COVID-19. Method: immunoSEQ multiplex PCR; TCRdb's copy keeps in-frame clones and lacks some. This sample has roughly 200,000 clones, with about 88% found just once. The material sequenced was PBMCs or T cells enriched from blood (not recorded which). The source is a middle-aged woman with acute COVID-19.

The chain joins TRBV7-9 to TRBJ1-1; D is ambiguous. The CDR3 is 14 amino acids. The germline V and J ends were trimmed by 1 base and 3 bases, with 9 bases remaining between them. CDR1 and CDR2 from the germline V gene are SEHNR and FQNEAQ (reference sequence). CDR3 bases: TGTGCCAGCAGCTTAGAATTGGAGTACACTGAAGCTTTCTTT. As protein: CASSLELEYTEAFF.

CDR3 region: CASNAPGTSGSHNEQFF. The CDR3 region has the DNA TGTGCCAGCAACGCACCCGGGACTAGCGGGAGCCACAATGAGCAGTTCTTC. The chain joins TRBV2 to TRBJ2-1, with 14 bases fitting TRBD2. CDR1 is SNHLY and CDR2 is FYNNEI in the germline V gene. V shed 7 bases, J shed 5 bases, and the junction held 10 bases outside the gene matches. The CDR3 is made up of 17 amino acids.

The J gene is TRBJ1-5, the V gene TRBV19; 7 bases are shared with TRBD1. Trimming at V came to 7 bases and at J to 0 bases, leaving 15 bases not matched to a gene. CDR3 size: 18 residues. Germline assignment: CDR1 LNHDA and CDR2 SQIVND (reference sequence). CDR3 DNA sequence: TGTGCCAGTATCAAAAGGGGGCAGGGGGTTCATAGCAATCAGCCCCAGCATTTT. Protein: CASIKRGQGVHSNQPQHF.

V gene TRBV20-1 combines with J gene TRBJ2-5; tentatively, D is TRBD2 (6 bases). CDR1 DFQATT and CDR2 SNEGSKA come from the germline V gene (reference sequence). This CDR3 is 13 amino acids long. V lost 3 bases and J 1 base, leaving 9 bases between the germline ends. The CDR3 DNA reads TGCAGTGCTAGTACGGGACTCCAAGAGACCCAGTACTTC. This translates into CSASTGLQETQYF.

The chain couples TRBV6-2 or TRBV6-3 to TRBJ2-7, with unresolved D. This CDR3 region has 12 residues. Germline loops: CDR1 MNHEY, CDR2 SVGEGT. Trimming shortened V by 3 bases and J by 9 bases, and 12 bases separated the two germline ends. CDR3 bases: TGTGCCAGCAGTTATGAGAAATCTAGGCAGTACTTC. It specifies CASSYEKSRQYF.

The chain has TRBV5-4 and TRBJ1-4; TRBD1 aligns across 9 bases. CDR1 and CDR2 from the germline V gene are SGHNT and YYREEE (reference sequence). The CDR3 runs 14 residues. V lost 5 bases, J lost 8 bases, and 7 bases stayed unmatched. CDR3 residues: CASRRTGEGEKLFF. The CDR3 nucleotides read TGTGCCAGCAGGAGGACAGGGGAGGGAGAAAAACTGTTTTTT.

This clone was seen a single time. The chain employs TRBV6-4 and TRBJ2-2; TRBD2 matches 7 bases. The CDR3 contains 15 residues. The ends lost 5 bases at V and 1 base at J; junction bases unmatched: 4. Germline values: CDR1 MRHNA, CDR2 SNTAGT. DNA of the CDR3: TGTGCCAGCAGTCGGGACTACGAGAACACCGGGGAGCTGTTTTTT. It translates to CASSRDYENTGELFF.

V usage is TRBV9 and J usage is TRBJ2-2; 13 bases map to TRBD2. Germline V lookup: CDR1 SGDLS, CDR2 YYNGEE. The CDR3 spans 18 residues. J gave up 7 bases and V 4 bases, and 13 bases lay outside the gene matches. The CDR3 DNA follows: TGTGCCAGCAGCCCAACTAGCGGGAGGGCCGAAAGGGGCGGGGAGCTGTTTTTT. It codes for CASSPTSGRAERGGELFF.

The chain combines TRBV7-9 with TRBJ1-3; D might be TRBD1 (5 bases). Germline assignment: CDR1 SEHNR and CDR2 FQNEAQ (reference sequence). V shed 2 bases and J shed 4 bases, with 15 bases lying between them. The CDR3 extends over 16 amino acids. The CDR3 bases are TGTGCCAGCAGCTTAAATGCGGGGCGCGGAGGAAACACCATATATTTT. Protein sequence: CASSLNAGRGGNTIYF.

There are a few counts of this clone. V is TRBV3-1 (or the pseudogene TRBV3-2) and J is TRBJ2-7, with TRBD1 matching 7 bases. V trimming: 3 bases; J trimming: 3 bases; junction bases outside the gene matches: 5. Germline V gene lookup returns CDR1 LGHDT and CDR2 YNNKEL (reference sequence). There are 14 residues in the CDR3. This chain's CDR3 is CASSQTGKFYEQYF. Written as DNA, the CDR3 is TGTGCCAGCAGCCAGACAGGGAAGTTCTACGAGCAGTACTTC.

In DNA form, the CDR3 reads TGTGCCAGCAGCCAAGATCCAGGGAGGTCCAATCAGCCCCAGCATTTT. Encoded protein: CASSQDPGRSNQPQHF. This chain uses TRBV4-2 with TRBJ1-5; D possibly corresponds to TRBD1 (5 bases). The CDR3 totals 16 residues. CDR1 and CDR2 from the germline V gene are LGHNA and YNFKEQ. V dropped 0 bases and J dropped 3 bases, with 12 bases sitting between them.

The rearrangement uses TRBV7-8 and TRBJ1-1; D perhaps matches TRBD1 (6 bases). This CDR3 is 13 amino acids long. Trimming stripped 5 bases from V and 7 bases from J, with 14 bases between. CDR1 and CDR2 from the germline V gene are SGHVS and FQNEAQ. The CDR3 loop is CASSQNGGLEAFF. DNA for the CDR3: TGTGCCAGCAGCCAAAACGGGGGGCTTGAAGCTTTCTTT.

V and J are TRBV18 and TRBJ2-1; 9 nucleotides line up with TRBD2. The CDR3 loop spans 16 amino acids. Germline loops: CDR1 KGHSH, CDR2 LQKENI. J gave up 1 base and V 2 bases, and 3 bases lay outside the gene matches. CDR3 region: CASSPEAGGSYNEQFF. The CDR3, as DNA: TGTGCCAGCTCACCAGAGGCGGGAGGGTCCTACAATGAGCAGTTCTTC.

The chain is built from TRBV20-1 and TRBJ1-1; D remains ambiguous. Germline loops: CDR1 DFQATT, CDR2 SNEGSKA (reference sequence). With 3 bases removed from V and 2 bases from J, the gap between germline ends came to 13 bases. CDR3 length equals 14 residues. CDR3: CSASSNSANTEAFF. The CDR3, as DNA: TGCAGTGCTAGTTCGAACAGTGCCAACACTGAAGCTTTCTTT.

The rearrangement uses TRBV5-1 and TRBJ2-3; TRBD1 matches 9 bases. With 4 bases clipped from V and 0 bases from J, the junction kept 6 bases outside the gene matches. This CDR3 is built from 16 residues. The germline V gene has CDR1 SGHRS and CDR2 YFSETQ. The CDR3 DNA reads TGCGCCAGCAGCCCACAGGGGGCATCGAGCACAGATACGCAGTATTTT. This translates into CASSPQGASSTDTQYF. The whole variable domain, remainder taken from reference TRBV5-1 and TRBJ2-3, is KAGVTQTPRYLIKTRGQQVTLSCSPISGHRSVSWYQQTPGQGLQFLFEYFSETQRNKGNFPGRFSGRQFSNSRSEMNVSTLELGDSALYLCASSPQGASSTDTQYFGPGTRLTVL.

The chain combines TRBV5-6 with TRBJ2-2; 12 bases align to TRBD2. The J segment lost 4 bases and the V segment lost 0 bases, leaving 4 bases of the junction unmatched. Germline loops: CDR1 SGHDT, CDR2 YYEEEE. The CDR3 has 17 residues. The CDR3 DNA follows: TGTGCCAGCAGCTTGGTTACTAGCGGGGGGATCACCGGGGAGCTGTTTTTT. It is translated as CASSLVTSGGITGELFF.

This clone came up a few times. V gene TRBV2 combines with J gene TRBJ2-2, with 10 nucleotides matching TRBD2. With V trimmed by 6 bases and J by 4 bases, 8 bases remained unmatched. The germline gives CDR1 SNHLY, CDR2 FYNNEI. This CDR3 is built from 16 residues. The CDR3 DNA reads TGTGCCAGCAGGACCCTAGCGGGGGTAGGCACCGGGGAGCTGTTTTTT. Residues: CASRTLAGVGTGELFF.

The rearrangement links TRBV13 to TRBJ1-2; 9 bases fit TRBD1. Germline values: CDR1 PRHDT, CDR2 FYEKMQ (reference sequence). After removal of 5 bases from V and 5 bases from J, the junction contained 6 bases not matched to a gene. The CDR3 contains 14 residues. The CDR3 region has the DNA TGTGCCAGCAGCCGCGGGACAGGGAAGTATGGCTACACCTTC. Residues: CASSRGTGKYGYTF.

This clone is a singleton in its sample. The chain is built from TRBV5-4 and TRBJ2-3; the match to TRBD1 covers 9 bases. Germline-derived CDR1 and CDR2 are SGHNT and YYREEE (reference sequence). This CDR3 has 15 residues. The V segment lost 2 bases and the J segment 2 bases; nucleotides outside the gene matches: 3. CDR3 in amino acids: CASSFDRGVTDTQYF. The CDR3 nucleotides are TGTGCCAGCAGCTTTGACAGGGGGGTCACAGATACGCAGTATTTT.

The rearrangement links TRBV4-1 to TRBJ1-6; 7 bases line up with TRBD1. Germline values: CDR1 MGHRA, CDR2 YSYEKL. The V segment lost 0 bases and the J segment 3 bases; nucleotides outside the gene matches: 2. This CDR3 region has 16 residues. The CDR3 loop is CASSQDQGDYNSPLHF. The CDR3 DNA reads TGCGCCAGCAGCCAAGATCAGGGGGACTATAATTCACCCCTCCACTTT.

This chain uses TRBV9 with TRBJ1-5, with D uncertain. V lost 3 bases and J lost 2, with 9 bases in between. Per the germline V gene, CDR1 is SGDLS and CDR2 is YYNGEE. The CDR3 totals 14 residues. DNA for the CDR3: TGTGCCAGCAGCGCGGGTGGTGGCAATCAGCCCCAGCATTTT. This translates into CASSAGGGNQPQHF.

V gene TRBV9 combines with J gene TRBJ2-1; 11 bases align to TRBD2. V shed 0 bases, J shed 4 bases, and the junction held 6 bases outside the gene matches. The V gene's germline CDR1 is SGDLS and CDR2 YYNGEE. The CDR3 has 17 residues. This chain's CDR3 is CASSVDFRLAGYNEQFF. Written as DNA, the CDR3 is TGTGCCAGCAGCGTAGATTTTAGACTAGCGGGGTACAATGAGCAGTTCTTC. The full variable domain, with the rest looked up from reference TRBV9 and TRBJ2-1, is DSGVTQTPKHLITATGQRVTLRCSPRSGDLSVYWYQQSLDQGLQFLIQYYNGEERAKGNILERFSAQQFPDLHSELNLSSLELGDSALYFCASSVDFRLAGYNEQFFGPGTRLTVL.

The count of this clone is one. CDR3 amino acids: CASSEVGQGGSPLHF. The CDR3 region has the DNA TGTGCCAGCAGTGAAGTGGGACAGGGGGGCTCACCCCTCCACTTT. The gene calls are TRBV6-1 and TRBJ1-6; 11 bases are a match to TRBD1. The ends lost 1 base at V and 10 bases at J; junction bases unmatched: 3. CDR3 length equals 15 residues. Per the germline V gene, CDR1 is MNHNS and CDR2 is SASEGT.

Only one count was recorded for this clone. The chain recombines TRBV19 with TRBJ2-7; maybe TRBD2 (6 bases). The CDR3 consists of 13 residues. Per germline, CDR1 LNHDA and CDR2 SQIVND (reference sequence). Trimming removed 5 bases at V and 1 base at J, with 9 bases between. CDR3 nucleotides: TGTGCCAGTAGTCCTAGCGTATCCTACGAGCAGTACTTC. It yields the protein CASSPSVSYEQYF. Full variable domain (remainder filled in from reference TRBV19 and TRBJ2-7): DGGITQSPKYLFRKEGQNVTLSCEQNLNHDAMYWYRQDPGQGLRLIYYSQIVNDFQKGDIAEGYSVSREKKESFPLTVTSAQKNPTAFYLCASSPSVSYEQYFGPGTRLTVT.

This clone has only one observation. The chain couples TRBV4-3 to TRBJ2-2, with a possible D match to TRBD2 (5 bases). Germline CDR1 LGHNA, CDR2 YSLEER. The CDR3 contains 16 residues. Trimming removed 4 bases at V and 1 base at J, with 13 bases between. The CDR3 protein is CASSPLLEGNTGELFF. The CDR3 bases are TGCGCCAGCAGCCCACTACTCGAGGGGAACACCGGGGAGCTGTTTTTT.

The rearrangement uses TRBV5-4 and TRBJ1-1, with D possibly TRBD1 on 5 matching bases. V lost 4 bases, J lost 4 bases, and 14 bases lay in between. The CDR3 runs 14 residues. The germline CDR1 and CDR2 sequences are SGHNT and YYREEE (reference sequence). The CDR3 nucleotides are TGTGCCAGCAGCCCCCGGGGGGAGGCCACTGAAGCTTTCTTT. Encoded protein: CASSPRGEATEAFF.